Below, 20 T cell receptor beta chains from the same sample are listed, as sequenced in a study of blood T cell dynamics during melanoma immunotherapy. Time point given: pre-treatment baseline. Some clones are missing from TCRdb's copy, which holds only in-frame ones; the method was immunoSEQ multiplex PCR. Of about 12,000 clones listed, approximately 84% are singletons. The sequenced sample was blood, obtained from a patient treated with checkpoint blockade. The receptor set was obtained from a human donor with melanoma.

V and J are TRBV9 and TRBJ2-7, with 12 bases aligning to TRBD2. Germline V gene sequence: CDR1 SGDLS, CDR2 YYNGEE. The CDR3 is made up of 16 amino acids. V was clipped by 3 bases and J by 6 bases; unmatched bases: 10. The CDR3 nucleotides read TGTGCCAGCAGCGCTAAGGCTAGCGGGGGGGCCGGCGAGCAGTACTTC. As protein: CASSAKASGGAGEQYF. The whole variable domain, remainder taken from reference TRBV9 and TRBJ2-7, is DSGVTQTPKHLITATGQRVTLRCSPRSGDLSVYWYQQSLDQGLQFLIQYYNGEERAKGNILERFSAQQFPDLHSELNLSSLELGDSALYFCASSAKASGGAGEQYFGPGTRLTVT.

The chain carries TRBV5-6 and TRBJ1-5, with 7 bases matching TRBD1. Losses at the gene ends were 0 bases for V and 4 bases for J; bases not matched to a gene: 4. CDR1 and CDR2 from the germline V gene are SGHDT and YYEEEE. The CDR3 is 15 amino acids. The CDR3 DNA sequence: TGTGCCAGCAGCTTGGGACAGGGCCTTAATCAGCCCCAGCATTTT. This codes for CASSLGQGLNQPQHF.

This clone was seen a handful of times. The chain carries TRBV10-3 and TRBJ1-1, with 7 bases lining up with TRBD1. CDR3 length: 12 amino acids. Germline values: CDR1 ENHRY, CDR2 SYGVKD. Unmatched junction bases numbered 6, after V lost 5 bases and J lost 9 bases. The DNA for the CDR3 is TGTGCCATCAGTCCACCGACAGGGCAAGCTTTCTTT. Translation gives CAISPPTGQAFF.

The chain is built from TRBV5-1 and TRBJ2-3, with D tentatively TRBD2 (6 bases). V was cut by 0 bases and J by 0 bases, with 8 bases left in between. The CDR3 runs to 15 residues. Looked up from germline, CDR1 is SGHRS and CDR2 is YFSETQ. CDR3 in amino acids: CASSLEGTSTDTQYF. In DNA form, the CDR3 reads TGCGCCAGCAGCTTGGAGGGGACTAGCACAGATACGCAGTATTTT.

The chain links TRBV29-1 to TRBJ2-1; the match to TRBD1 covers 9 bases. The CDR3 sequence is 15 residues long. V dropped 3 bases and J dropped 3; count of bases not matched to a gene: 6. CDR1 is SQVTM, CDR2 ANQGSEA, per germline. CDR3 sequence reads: CSVDRGQGFYNEQFF. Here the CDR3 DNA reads TGCAGCGTTGATAGGGGACAGGGTTTCTACAATGAGCAGTTCTTC.

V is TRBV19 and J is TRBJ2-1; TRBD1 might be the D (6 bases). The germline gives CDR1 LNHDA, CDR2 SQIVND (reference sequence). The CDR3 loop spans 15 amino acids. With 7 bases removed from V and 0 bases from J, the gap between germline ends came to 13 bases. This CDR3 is CASTPDRSSYNEQFF. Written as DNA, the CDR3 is TGTGCCAGTACCCCCGACAGGAGCTCCTACAATGAGCAGTTCTTC. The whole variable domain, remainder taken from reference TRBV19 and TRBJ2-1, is DGGITQSPKYLFRKEGQNVTLSCEQNLNHDAMYWYRQDPGQGLRLIYYSQIVNDFQKGDIAEGYSVSREKKESFPLTVTSAQKNPTAFYLCASTPDRSSYNEQFFGPGTRLTVL.

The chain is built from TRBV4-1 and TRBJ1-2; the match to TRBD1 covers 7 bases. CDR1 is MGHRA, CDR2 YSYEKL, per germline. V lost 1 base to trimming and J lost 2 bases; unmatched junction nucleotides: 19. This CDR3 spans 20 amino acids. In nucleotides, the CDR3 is TGCGCCAGCAGCCAAGGGATCCCAGGGGGGGGACGGCCCTTCAACTATGGCTACACCTTC. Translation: CASSQGIPGGGRPFNYGYTF.

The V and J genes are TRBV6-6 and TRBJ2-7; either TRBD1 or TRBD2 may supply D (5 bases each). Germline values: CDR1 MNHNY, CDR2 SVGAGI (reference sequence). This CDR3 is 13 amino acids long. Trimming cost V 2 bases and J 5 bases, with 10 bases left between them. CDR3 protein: CASSYGTEHEQYF. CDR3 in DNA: TGTGCCAGCAGTTACGGGACCGAGCACGAGCAGTACTTC.

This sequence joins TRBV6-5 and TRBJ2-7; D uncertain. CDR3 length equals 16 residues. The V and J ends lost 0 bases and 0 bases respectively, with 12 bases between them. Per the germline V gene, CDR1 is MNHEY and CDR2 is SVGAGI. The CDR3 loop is CASSYSMDGSSYEQYF. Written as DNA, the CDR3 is TGTGCCAGCAGTTACTCTATGGACGGAAGCTCCTACGAGCAGTACTTC.

For the CDR3, the DNA is TGTGCCAGCAGCAAACACACCGCAACTAATGAAAAACTGTTTTTT. Translation gives CASSKHTATNEKLFF. V gene TRBV4-2 combines with J gene TRBJ1-4; the D is unclear. Germline CDR1 and CDR2: LGHNA and YNFKEQ. The germline V and J ends were trimmed by 5 bases and 0 bases, with 10 bases remaining between them. This CDR3 is 15 amino acids long.

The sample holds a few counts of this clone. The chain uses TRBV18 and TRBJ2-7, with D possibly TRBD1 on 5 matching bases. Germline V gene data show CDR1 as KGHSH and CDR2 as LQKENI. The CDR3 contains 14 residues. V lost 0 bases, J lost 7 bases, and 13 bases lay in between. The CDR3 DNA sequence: TGTGCCAGCTCACCACCCTCCCGGACACGGGAGCAGTACTTC. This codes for CASSPPSRTREQYF.

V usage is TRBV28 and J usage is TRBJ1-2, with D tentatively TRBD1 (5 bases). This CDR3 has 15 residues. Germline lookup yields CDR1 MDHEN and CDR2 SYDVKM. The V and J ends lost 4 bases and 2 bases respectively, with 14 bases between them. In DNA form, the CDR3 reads TGTGCCAGCAGTTCCACAGGACCCTTCAACTATGGCTACACCTTC. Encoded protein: CASSSTGPFNYGYTF.

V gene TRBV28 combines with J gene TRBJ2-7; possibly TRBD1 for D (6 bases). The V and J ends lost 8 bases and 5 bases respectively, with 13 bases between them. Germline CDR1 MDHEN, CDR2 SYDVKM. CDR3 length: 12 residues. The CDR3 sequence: CASRPTGDEQYF. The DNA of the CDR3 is TGTGCCAGCCGGCCGACAGGTGACGAGCAGTACTTC. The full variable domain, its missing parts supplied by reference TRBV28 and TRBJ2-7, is DVKVTQSSRYLVKRTGEKVFLECVQDMDHENMFWYRQDPGLGLRLIYFSYDVKMKEKGDIPEGYSVSREKKERFSLILESASTNQTSMYLCASRPTGDEQYFGPGTRLTVT.

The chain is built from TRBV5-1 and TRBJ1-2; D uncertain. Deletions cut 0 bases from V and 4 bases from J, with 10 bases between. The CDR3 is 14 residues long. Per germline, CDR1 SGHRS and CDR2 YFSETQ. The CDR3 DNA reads TGCGCCAGCAGCTTGGAGGCCTTGAGCTATGGCTACACCTTC. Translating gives CASSLEALSYGYTF.

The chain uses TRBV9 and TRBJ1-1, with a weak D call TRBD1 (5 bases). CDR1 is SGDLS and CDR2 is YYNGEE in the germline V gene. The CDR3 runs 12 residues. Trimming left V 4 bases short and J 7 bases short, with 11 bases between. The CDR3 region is CASSRYDSEAFF. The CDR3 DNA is TGTGCCAGCAGCCGCTACGACAGTGAAGCTTTCTTT.

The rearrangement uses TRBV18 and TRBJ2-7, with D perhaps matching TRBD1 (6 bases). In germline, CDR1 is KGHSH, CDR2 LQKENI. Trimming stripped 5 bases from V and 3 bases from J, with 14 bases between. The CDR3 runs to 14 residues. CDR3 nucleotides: TGTGCCAGCTCAGCACTTGGACAGAGCTACGAGCAGTACTTC. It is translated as CASSALGQSYEQYF.

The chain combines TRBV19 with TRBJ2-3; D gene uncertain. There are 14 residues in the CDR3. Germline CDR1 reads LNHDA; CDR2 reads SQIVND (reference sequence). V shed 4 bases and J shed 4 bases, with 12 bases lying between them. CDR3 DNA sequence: TGTGCCAGTAGTAGAGACTCTACGGCAGATACGCAGTATTTT. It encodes CASSRDSTADTQYF.

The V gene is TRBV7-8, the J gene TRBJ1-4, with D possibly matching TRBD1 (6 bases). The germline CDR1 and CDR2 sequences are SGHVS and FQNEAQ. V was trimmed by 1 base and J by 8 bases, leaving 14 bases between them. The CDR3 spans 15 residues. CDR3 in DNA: TGTGCCAGCAGCTTAGGATCAGGGGAAGAAGAAAAACTGTTTTTT. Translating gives CASSLGSGEEEKLFF.

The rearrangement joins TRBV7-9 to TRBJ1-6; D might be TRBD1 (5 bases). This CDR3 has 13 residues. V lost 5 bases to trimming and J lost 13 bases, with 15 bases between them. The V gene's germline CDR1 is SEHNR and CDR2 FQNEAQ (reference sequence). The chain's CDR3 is CASSPMGDFPLHF. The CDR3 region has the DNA TGTGCCAGCAGCCCAATGGGGGACTTTCCCCTCCACTTT.

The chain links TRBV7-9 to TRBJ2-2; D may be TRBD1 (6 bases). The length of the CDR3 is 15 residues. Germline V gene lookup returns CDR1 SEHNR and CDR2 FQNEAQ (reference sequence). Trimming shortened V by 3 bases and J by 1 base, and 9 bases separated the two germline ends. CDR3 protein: CASSFGTLNTGELFF. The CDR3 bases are TGTGCCAGCAGCTTCGGGACACTGAACACCGGGGAGCTGTTTTTT.